Presented here are 17 T cell receptor beta chains from one specimen sequenced in a study of response to subunit inactivated influenza vaccine. One entry per CDR3 protein, called by TCRdb with MiXCR from the RT-PCR reads. Of 400,000 to 550,000 distinct CDR3 sequences listed, around 25% were seen once; the top ten hold 1.5% to 2%. The sequenced sample was CD4+ T cells sorted from PBMCs, obtained roughly 5 days after vaccination. These receptors were taken from a man in his fifties who received an inactivated influenza vaccine.

A few counts support this clonotype. CDR3 sequence: CASSQRTGGEQFF. The CDR3 DNA sequence: TGCGCCAGCAGCCAACGGACAGGGGGCGAGCAGTTCTTC. The rearrangement links TRBV4-3 to TRBJ2-1, with TRBD1 identical over 11 bases. The CDR3 runs 13 residues. Germline V gene data show CDR1 as LGHNA and CDR2 as YSLEER. The trim removed 2 bases at V and 10 bases at J, leaving 1 base unmatched.

This clonotype occurred many times. For the CDR3, the DNA is TGCGCCAGCAGCATTGGGACTAGCGGGGGCTGGGAGACCCAGTACTTC. Residues: CASSIGTSGGWETQYF. This chain connects TRBV5-1 to TRBJ2-5; 14 bases align to TRBD2. This CDR3 spans 16 amino acids. Germline V CDR1 and CDR2: SGHRS, YFSETQ. J lost 5 bases, V lost 4 bases, and 7 bases had no gene match. Variable domain in full (rest from reference TRBV5-1 and TRBJ2-5): KAGVTQTPRYLIKTRGQQVTLSCSPISGHRSVSWYQQTPGQGLQFLFEYFSETQRNKGNFPGRFSGRQFSNSRSEMNVSTLELGDSALYLCASSIGTSGGWETQYFGPGTRLLVL.

The table lists this clonotype with a few counts. The V gene is TRBV29-1, the J gene TRBJ2-1; D is ambiguous. Germline V gene data show CDR1 as SQVTM and CDR2 as ANQGSEA. V was clipped by 0 bases and J by 2 bases, with 11 bases between them. This CDR3 has 15 residues. CDR3 amino acids: CSVEESNRAYNEQFF. The CDR3 nucleotides read TGCAGCGTTGAAGAATCAAATCGCGCCTACAATGAGCAGTTCTTC.

Only a few counts were recorded for this clonotype. The chain has TRBV7-2 and TRBJ1-6, with 9 bases aligning to TRBD1. The CDR3 spans 15 residues. J lost 9 bases, V lost 5 bases, and 8 bases had no gene match. In germline, CDR1 is SGHTA, CDR2 FQGNSA. The CDR3 region is CASSPGQGMGSPLHF. DNA for the CDR3: TGTGCCAGCAGCCCAGGACAGGGGATGGGTTCACCCCTCCACTTT.

At least ten counts were recorded for this clonotype. The chain joins TRBV7-2 to TRBJ2-5, with D possibly being TRBD2 (6 bases). The CDR3 sequence is 12 residues long. Trimming left V 1 base short and J 9 bases short, with 9 bases between. CDR1 is SGHTA and CDR2 is FQGNSA in the germline V gene. CDR3 DNA: TGTGCCAGCAGCTTAGTGTCGGGGGCCCAGTACTTC. It is translated as CASSLVSGAQYF.

This chain uses TRBV20-1 with TRBJ1-4; 9 nucleotides match TRBD1. Unmatched junction bases numbered 7, after V lost 3 bases and J lost 8 bases. Germline V lookup: CDR1 DFQATT, CDR2 SNEGSKA (reference sequence). CDR3 length: 14 residues. CDR3 sequence: CSASPGTGREKLFF. CDR3 coding DNA: TGCAGTGCTAGTCCCGGGACAGGGCGCGAAAAACTGTTTTTT.

The chain joins TRBV7-8 to TRBJ2-6; D ambiguous. The germline V and J ends were trimmed by 1 base and 0 bases, with 7 bases remaining between them. Germline V CDR1 and CDR2: SGHVS, FQNEAQ. The CDR3 is 16 residues long. The CDR3 DNA follows: TGTGCCAGCAGCTTAGGGTCGCTCTCTGGGGCCAACGTCCTGACTTTC. Protein product: CASSLGSLSGANVLTF.

The chain combines TRBV28 with TRBJ2-7; 9 nucleotides agree with TRBD1. Trimming at V came to 6 bases and at J to 5 bases, leaving 5 bases not matched to a gene. Germline CDR1 and CDR2: MDHEN and SYDVKM. This CDR3 contains 13 residues. The CDR3 sequence: CASRTDRGHEQYF. In nucleotides, the CDR3 is TGTGCCAGCAGAACGGACAGGGGCCACGAGCAGTACTTC.

The CDR3 DNA sequence: TGTGCCAGCAGTTCCCAATGGGACAGCTCCTACGAGCAGTACTTC. Translating it yields CASSSQWDSSYEQYF. The gene calls are TRBV6-2 or TRBV6-3 and TRBJ2-7; 7 bases match TRBD1. The germline V gene encodes CDR1 MNHEY and CDR2 SVGEGT. The V and J ends lost 4 bases and 0 bases, in that order; junction bases with no gene match: 6. This CDR3 has 15 residues.

This chain connects TRBV3-1 to TRBJ1-1, with TRBD1 as a possible D gene (5 bases). The V end was cut by 5 bases, the J end by 3 bases, with 13 bases between. Germline loops: CDR1 LGHDT, CDR2 YNNKEL (reference sequence). CDR3 length equals 14 residues. The CDR3 DNA is TGTGCCAGCAGCTCCCGGGGACCGGACACTGAAGCTTTCTTT. It encodes CASSSRGPDTEAFF.

A few counts support this clonotype. This rearrangement joins TRBV28 to TRBJ2-7, with 8 bases lining up with TRBD1. J was trimmed by 3 bases and V by 2 bases; bases with no gene match: 9. The CDR3 covers 16 residues. Germline loops: CDR1 MDHEN, CDR2 SYDVKM. This chain's CDR3 is CASSLGLGQGNYEQYF. The DNA for the CDR3 is TGTGCCAGCAGTTTAGGCCTCGGACAGGGCAACTACGAGCAGTACTTC.

This clonotype showed up just a few times. The genes are TRBV20-1 and TRBJ2-1; D is tentatively TRBD1 or TRBD2 (6 bases each). V was pared by 3 bases and J by 5 bases, with 11 bases between. CDR1 and CDR2 (germline): DFQATT, SNEGSKA (reference sequence). This CDR3 comprises 13 residues. CDR3 bases: TGCAGTGCTAGGAGGGGGGCGAACAATGAGCAGTTCTTC. The encoded protein is CSARRGANNEQFF.

This chain uses TRBV28 with TRBJ1-2; 10 nucleotides agree with TRBD1. Germline trimming cut 6 bases from V and 3 bases from J; bases unmatched to any gene: 13. Germline CDR1 MDHEN, CDR2 SYDVKM. The CDR3 length is 17 residues. CDR3 DNA sequence: TGTGCCAGCAGCTCCCCTGGTTGGGACAGGGGTTACTATGGCTACACCTTC. Translating gives CASSSPGWDRGYYGYTF.

V and J are TRBV25-1 and TRBJ2-7, with D unresolved. Trimming left V 1 base short and J 2 bases short, with 9 bases between. The CDR3 sequence is 14 residues long. The germline gives CDR1 MGHDK, CDR2 SYGVNS. CDR3 nucleotide sequence: TGTGCCAGCAGTGAATCGGTCAGTCCCTACGAGCAGTACTTC. Protein sequence: CASSESVSPYEQYF.

This clonotype was observed a few times. The chain couples TRBV20-1 to TRBJ2-4; the match to TRBD2 covers 12 bases. The CDR3 totals 15 residues. Germline CDR1 DFQATT, CDR2 SNEGSKA (reference sequence). The junction had 5 bases not matched to a gene; V was cut back by 0 bases and J by 8 bases. CDR3 sequence: CSARDLTSGSDIQYF. Here the CDR3 DNA reads TGCAGTGCTAGAGATTTGACTAGCGGGAGTGACATTCAGTACTTC.

This chain links TRBV3-1 with TRBJ2-5; TRBD2 aligns across 12 bases. Unmatched junction bases numbered 6, after V lost 5 bases and J lost 5 bases. This CDR3 comprises 15 residues. In germline, CDR1 is LGHDT, CDR2 YNNKEL (reference sequence). CDR3 nucleotides: TGTGCCAGCAGCTACAGTCTAGCGGGAGGGGAGACCCAGTACTTC. Amino acids: CASSYSLAGGETQYF.

This rearrangement joins TRBV7-2 to TRBJ2-2; 9 bases agree with TRBD2. CDR3 length: 15 residues. V lost 4 bases and J lost 6; bases outside the gene matches: 6. CDR1 and CDR2 (germline): SGHTA, FQGNSA. The CDR3 DNA is TGTGCCAGCAGCTCCTTTGGCGGGAGGGCCGGGGAGCTGTTTTTT. It codes for CASSSFGGRAGELFF.